This T cell receptor beta chain was profiled in a study of blood T cell repertoires in COVID-19. Study processing details: By means of reference gene primer amplification, nucleated cell counts were estimated. Data came from immunoSEQ multiplex PCR; TCRdb stores just in-frame clones and leaves some out. Clonal size and the V and J genes are those of that table, whereas D and trimming came from the DNA. The table lists about 150,000 clones, approximately 90% of them singletons. Which cohort a participant joined came from the clinical history participants gave. Between the trimmed V and J ends, which lost 0 bases and 10 bases, there was a span of 13 bases. CDR3 length: 15 amino acids. CDR1 is SGHVS, CDR2 FQNEAQ, per germline.

Specimen: PBMCs or T cells enriched from blood (not recorded which). This TCR came from a woman aged 25 to 39 with acute COVID-19. The chain uses TRBV7-8 and TRBJ1-6; possible D gene TRBD1, 5 bases. The CDR3, as DNA: TGTGCCAGCAGCTTAGCGCTCCAGGGTGTGTCACCCCTCCACTTT. Protein product: CASSLALQGVSPLHF. Variable domain in full (rest from reference TRBV7-8 and TRBJ1-6): GAGVSQSPRYKVAKRGQDVALRCDPISGHVSLFWYQQALGQGPEFLTYFQNEAQLDKSGLPSDRFFAERPEGSVSTLKIQRTQQEDSAVYLCASSLALQGVSPLHFGNGTRLTVT.